This T cell receptor (beta chain) was sequenced for a study of tissue T cells after allogeneic stem cell transplantation. This clone was detected a few times. Gene names follow the mouse nomenclature. The missing CDR3 end, 1 residue past where the read stops, is filled in from the germline J gene. Noted time point: mouse harvest day 14 after allogeneic transplant. Each mouse received 10^7 T-cell-depleted marrow cells plus 10^6 splenic CD5+ T cells by tail vein. The protocol was immunoSEQ multiplex PCR, while the TCRdb copy is restricted to in-frame clones and leaves out a portion. The sample consists of under 300 clones, 35% to 50% of them appearing once. Germline CDR1 and CDR2: KGHPV and FQNQEV (reference sequence). Trimming cost V 6 bases and J 3 bases; bases outside gene matches: 3. The CDR3 has 15 residues.

Source material: spleen. V is TRBV26 and J is TRBJ1-4; TRBD1 agrees at 11 bases. This sequence was found in a female BALB/c mouse given C57BL/6 T cells with graft-versus-host disease after an allogeneic hematopoietic cell transplant. The CDR3 is CASSPDRGPNERLFF. The sequenced part of the CDR3 DNA is TGTGCCAGCAGCCCGGACAGGGGGCCCAACGAAAGATTATTT.